The 3 T cell receptor beta chains below were found in one sample sequenced in a study of beta chain features in type 1 diabetes. TCRB transcripts that were expressed got sequenced, as all of the isolated RNA had been reverse transcribed. Assay: immunoSEQ multiplex PCR; the TCRdb copy retains only in-frame clones and omits some. The sample consists of 250,000 to 350,000 clones, around 10% of them appearing once. What was sequenced was naive CD4+ T cells from blood. The source of these receptors is a woman aged 30 to 39 in good health.

The chain joins TRBV27 to TRBJ2-4, with 7 bases aligning to TRBD1. V trimming: 3 bases; J trimming: 2 bases; junction bases outside the gene matches: 10. From germline, CDR1 is MNHEY and CDR2 SMNVEV (reference sequence). The CDR3 is 17 residues long. The CDR3 nucleotides are TGTGCCAGCAGTTTTCTCTCCAGGGGGATTACCAAAAACATTCAGTACTTC. Encoded protein: CASSFLSRGITKNIQYF.

The J gene is TRBJ2-7, the V gene TRBV19, with a weak D call TRBD1 (5 bases). V gave up 3 bases and J gave up 6 bases, with 9 bases separating them. Germline CDR1 is LNHDA and CDR2 is SQIVND (reference sequence). This CDR3 region has 12 residues. The CDR3 nucleotides are TGTGCCAGTAGTATTCGTACAGGCGAGCAGTACTTC. Amino acid sequence: CASSIRTGEQYF. Supplemented by reference TRBV19 and TRBJ2-7, the full variable domain reads DGGITQSPKYLFRKEGQNVTLSCEQNLNHDAMYWYRQDPGQGLRLIYYSQIVNDFQKGDIAEGYSVSREKKESFPLTVTSAQKNPTAFYLCASSIRTGEQYFGPGTRLTVT.

This clone turned up a few times. The genes are TRBV30 and TRBJ1-3; D is perhaps TRBD1 (6 bases). The V gene lost 2 bases and the J gene lost 2 bases, with 7 bases spanning the gap. The V gene's germline CDR1 is GTSNPN and CDR2 SVGIG (reference sequence). The CDR3 sequence is 13 residues long. The CDR3 DNA reads TGTGCCTGGAGTACAGGGACTGGAAACACCATATATTTT. Translated: CAWSTGTGNTIYF.